This T cell receptor beta chain was observed in a study of early T cells in non-severe SARS-CoV-2 infection (dated by TCRdb to about 2021). With regard to the full study: Bulk RNA from unsorted whole blood was used for TCR sequencing, so alpha and beta chains could not be paired.

Libraries were constructed by 5' RACE. Sequencing was performed on a NextSeq 500. Unique molecular identifiers were attached to individual cDNA molecules in the TCR library protocol so that sequencing error and PCR bias could be corrected. Sequencing covered both TCR alpha and beta chains, and within each sample the abundances of alpha and beta sequences were tightly co-correlated. Under the source paper's analysis protocol: V gene, J gene and CDR3 annotation of TCR sequences was performed with Decombinator V4. Expanded TCRs were defined as changing significantly between any two time points under a Poisson model with p below 0.0001. TCR abundances were normalised to the total number of TCRs sequenced per sample and expressed as counts per million. MAIT TCRs were defined by TRAV1-2 paired with TRAJ12, TRAJ20 or TRAJ33, and iNKT TCRs by TRAV10 paired with TRAJ18. A search of VDJdb, accessed on 1 November 2021, was run for TCRs annotated to CMV, EBV and SARS-CoV-2, with TCRs annotated for multiple antigens excluded. The raw public data were reprocessed by TCRdb itself: fastp quality trimming at Q25, MiXCR clonotype calling, in-frame beta chains only. Rows matching on CDR3 protein sequence are summarized as one entry with the most common DNA and genes. The V and J calls, along with clone size, are taken from TCRdb and not from the paper's own processing. The sample table contains just over 95,000 distinct CDR3 sequences; only one count was recorded for 11% of them. In total, the top ten clones hold around 4.7% of the sample.

Set within a cohort of healthcare workers in London, UK, this nested case-control study involved weekly PCR testing of nasopharyngeal swabs along with blood sampling. Healthcare workers were enrolled in the week of the UK lockdown, from 23 to 31 March 2020, and were followed every week for up to about 15 weeks. Results the study describes overall, beyond this receptor: Matching against VDJdb was skewed toward anti-spike CD8 responses, likely underestimated virus-specific expansions, and missed private and CD4 specificities.

Taken from cysteine to phenylalanine, the CDR3 has 17 residues. This entry keeps only the CDR3 DNA: 51 bases, framed from base 1. Sequences SEHNR (CDR1) and FQNEAQ (CDR2) are obtained from the germline V gene (reference sequence). The trim is 5 bases for V and 4 bases for J, with a gap of 21 bases between the germline ends. To note about this clonotype: What this receptor recognizes is not known. One base away there is no much larger clone; base qualities are not given.

The TCR originated in an adult who was a healthcare worker with PCR-confirmed SARS-CoV-2 infection or an uninfected control (not recorded which). The sample here was whole blood, taken at baseline. The sequence links TRBV7-9 to TRBJ2-1, with no confidently assigned D gene. The DNA reads as follows: TGTGCCAGCAGCCAAGACCCGAAAGGAACACCTTACAATGAGCAGTTCTTC. It is translated as CASSQDPKGTPYNEQFF.